This T cell receptor (beta chain) was profiled in a study of T cells in Graves' hyperthyroidism and ophthalmopathy. Amplification targeted TCR beta CDR3 regions from RNA transcripts. HTBI primers were used for first-round RT-PCR of the TCR CDR3. TCRdb passed the multiplex PCR reads through MiXCR, listing each CDR3 protein once. The repertoire includes 350,000 or so distinct CDR3 sequences, about 17% of them detected once, and 30% to 35% sits in the top ten. There are 14 residues in the CDR3. After removal of 5 bases from V and 5 bases from J, the junction contained 7 bases not matched to a gene. Germline loops: CDR1 LNHDA, CDR2 SQIVND (reference sequence).

V is TRBV19 and J is TRBJ2-3, with 7 bases fitting TRBD2. The clonotype originates from a woman aged 25 to 45 with Graves' hyperthyroidism that later progressed to Graves' ophthalmopathy. The sample taken for sequencing was blood. CDR3 bases: TGTGCCAGTAGTTGGGGAGGGGAAGAAGATACGCAGTATTTT. Its translation is CASSWGGEEDTQYF.